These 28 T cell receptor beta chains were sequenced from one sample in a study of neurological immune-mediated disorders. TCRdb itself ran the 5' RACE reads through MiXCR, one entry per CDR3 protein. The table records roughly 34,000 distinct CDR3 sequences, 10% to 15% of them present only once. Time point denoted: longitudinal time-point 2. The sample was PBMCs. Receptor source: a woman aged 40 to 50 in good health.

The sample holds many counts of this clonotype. CDR3 amino acids: CATSRAGTENIQYF. CDR3 DNA: TGTGCCACCAGCAGAGCCGGGACAGAAAACATTCAGTACTTC. The V and J genes are TRBV15 and TRBJ2-4, with TRBD1 identical over 7 bases. The V gene's germline CDR1 is LNHNV and CDR2 YYDKDF (reference sequence). After removal of 1 base from V and 5 bases from J, the junction contained 2 bases not matched to a gene. This CDR3 spans 14 amino acids.

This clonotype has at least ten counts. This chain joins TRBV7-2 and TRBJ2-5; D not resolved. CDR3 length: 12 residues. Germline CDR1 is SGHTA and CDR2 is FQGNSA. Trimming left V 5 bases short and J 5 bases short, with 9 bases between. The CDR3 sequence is CASSPYMETQYF. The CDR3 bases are TGTGCCAGCAGCCCTTATATGGAGACCCAGTACTTC.

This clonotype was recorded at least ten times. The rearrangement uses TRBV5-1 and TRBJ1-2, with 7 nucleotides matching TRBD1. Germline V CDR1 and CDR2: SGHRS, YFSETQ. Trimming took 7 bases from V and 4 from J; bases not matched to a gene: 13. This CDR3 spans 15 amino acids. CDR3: CASLTAPGGSYGYTF. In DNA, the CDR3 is TGCGCCAGCCTTACCGCTCCAGGGGGGAGCTATGGCTACACCTTC.

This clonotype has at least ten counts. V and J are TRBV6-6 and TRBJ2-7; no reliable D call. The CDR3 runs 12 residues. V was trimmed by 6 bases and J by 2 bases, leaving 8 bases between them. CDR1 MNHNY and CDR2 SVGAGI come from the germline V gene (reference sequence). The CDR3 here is CASSFSPYEQYF. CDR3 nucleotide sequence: TGTGCCAGCAGCTTCTCACCCTACGAGCAGTACTTC.

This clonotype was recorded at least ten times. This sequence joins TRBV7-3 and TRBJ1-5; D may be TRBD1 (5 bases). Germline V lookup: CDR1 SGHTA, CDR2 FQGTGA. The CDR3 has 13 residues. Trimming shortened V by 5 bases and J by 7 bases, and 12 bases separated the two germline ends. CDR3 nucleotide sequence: TGTGCCAGCAGCCAAAGGCCAGGGCAGCCCCAGCATTTT. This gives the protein CASSQRPGQPQHF. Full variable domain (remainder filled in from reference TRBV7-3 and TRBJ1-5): GAGVSQTPSNKVTEKGKYVELRCDPISGHTALYWYRQSLGQGPEFLIYFQGTGAADDSGLPNDRFFAVRPEGSVSTLKIQRTERGDSAVYLCASSQRPGQPQHFGDGTRLSIL.

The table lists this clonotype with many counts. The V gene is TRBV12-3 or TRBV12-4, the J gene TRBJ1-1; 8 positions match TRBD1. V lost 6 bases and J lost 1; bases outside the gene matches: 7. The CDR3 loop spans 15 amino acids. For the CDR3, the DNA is TGTGCCAGCAGCATGGACAGGGAGAGGAACACTGAAGCTTTCTTT. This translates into CASSMDRERNTEAFF.

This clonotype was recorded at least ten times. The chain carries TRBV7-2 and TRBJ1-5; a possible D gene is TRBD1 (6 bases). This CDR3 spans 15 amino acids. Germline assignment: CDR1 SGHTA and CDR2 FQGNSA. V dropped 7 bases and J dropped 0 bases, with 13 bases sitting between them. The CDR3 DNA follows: TGTGCCAGCAAGGACAGAATCCATAGCAATCAGCCCCAGCATTTT. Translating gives CASKDRIHSNQPQHF. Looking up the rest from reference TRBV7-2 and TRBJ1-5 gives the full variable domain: GAGVSQSPSNKVTEKGKDVELRCDPISGHTALYWYRQSLGQGLEFLIYFQGNSAPDKSGLPSDRFSAERTGGSVSTLTIQRTQQEDSAVYLCASKDRIHSNQPQHFGDGTRLSIL.

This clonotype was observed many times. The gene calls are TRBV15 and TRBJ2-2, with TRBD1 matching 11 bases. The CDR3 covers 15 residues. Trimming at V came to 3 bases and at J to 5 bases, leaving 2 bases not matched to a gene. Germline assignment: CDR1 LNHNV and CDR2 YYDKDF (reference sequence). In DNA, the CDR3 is TGTGCCACCAGCAGGGACAGGGGGCGGACCGGGGAGCTGTTTTTT. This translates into CATSRDRGRTGELFF.

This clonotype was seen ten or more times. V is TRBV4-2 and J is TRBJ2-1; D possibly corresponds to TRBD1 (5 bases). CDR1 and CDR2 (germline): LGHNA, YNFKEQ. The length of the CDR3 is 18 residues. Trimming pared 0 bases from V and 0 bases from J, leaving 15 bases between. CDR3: CASSQDQPGLYSYNEQFF. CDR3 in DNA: TGTGCCAGCAGCCAAGATCAGCCAGGGCTTTACTCCTACAATGAGCAGTTCTTC.

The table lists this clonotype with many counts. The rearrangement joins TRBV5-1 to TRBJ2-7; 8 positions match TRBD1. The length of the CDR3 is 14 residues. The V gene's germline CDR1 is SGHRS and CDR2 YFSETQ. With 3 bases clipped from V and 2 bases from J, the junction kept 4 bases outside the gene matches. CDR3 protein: CASSSQGAAYEQYF. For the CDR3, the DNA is TGCGCCAGCAGCTCTCAGGGGGCCGCCTACGAGCAGTACTTC.

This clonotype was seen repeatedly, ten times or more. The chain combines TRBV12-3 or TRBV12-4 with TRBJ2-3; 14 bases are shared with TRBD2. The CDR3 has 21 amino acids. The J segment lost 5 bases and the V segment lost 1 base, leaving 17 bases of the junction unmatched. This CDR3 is CASSLGSFGTSGSFFGDTQYF. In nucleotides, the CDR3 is TGTGCCAGCAGTTTAGGGTCGTTTGGGACTAGCGGGAGTTTCTTTGGAGATACGCAGTATTTT.

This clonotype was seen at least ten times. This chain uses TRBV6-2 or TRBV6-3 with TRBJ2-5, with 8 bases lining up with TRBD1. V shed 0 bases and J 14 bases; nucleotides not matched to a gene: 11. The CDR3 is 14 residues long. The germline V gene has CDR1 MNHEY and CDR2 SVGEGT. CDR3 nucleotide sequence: TGTGCCAGCAGTTACTCTCCTCGTGGACAGGGCCTATACTTC. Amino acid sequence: CASSYSPRGQGLYF.

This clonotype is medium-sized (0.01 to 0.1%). The CDR3 loop is CASSVQGGLSNEQFF. The CDR3 DNA follows: TGTGCCAGCAGTGTACAGGGGGGGCTTAGCAATGAGCAGTTCTTC. This chain uses TRBV2 with TRBJ2-1; D may be TRBD1 (8 bases). The V end lost 4 bases, the J end lost 6 bases, and 16 bases lay between the germline ends. The germline V gene has CDR1 SNHLY and CDR2 FYNNEI. The CDR3 runs 15 residues.

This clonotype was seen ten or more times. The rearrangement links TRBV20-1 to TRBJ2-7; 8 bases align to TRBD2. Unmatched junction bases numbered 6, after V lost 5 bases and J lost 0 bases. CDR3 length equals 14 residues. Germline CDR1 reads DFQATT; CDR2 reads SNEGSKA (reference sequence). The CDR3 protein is CSASPGGASYEQYF. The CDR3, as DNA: TGCAGTGCTTCTCCCGGGGGGGCCTCCTACGAGCAGTACTTC.

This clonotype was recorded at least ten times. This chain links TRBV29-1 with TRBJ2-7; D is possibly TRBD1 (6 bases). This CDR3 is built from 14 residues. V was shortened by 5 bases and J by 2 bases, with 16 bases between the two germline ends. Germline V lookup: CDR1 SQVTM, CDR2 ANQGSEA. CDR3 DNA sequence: TGCAGCGTTAGACGGGACACTTTAACCTACGAGCAGTACTTC. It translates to CSVRRDTLTYEQYF.

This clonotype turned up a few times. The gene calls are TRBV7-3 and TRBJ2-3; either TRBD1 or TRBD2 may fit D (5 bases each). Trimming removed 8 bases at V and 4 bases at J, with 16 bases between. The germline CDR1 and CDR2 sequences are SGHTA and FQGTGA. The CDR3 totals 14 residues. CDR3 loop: CASRRDPKADTQYF. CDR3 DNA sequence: TGTGCCAGCCGCCGGGACCCCAAGGCAGATACGCAGTATTTT.

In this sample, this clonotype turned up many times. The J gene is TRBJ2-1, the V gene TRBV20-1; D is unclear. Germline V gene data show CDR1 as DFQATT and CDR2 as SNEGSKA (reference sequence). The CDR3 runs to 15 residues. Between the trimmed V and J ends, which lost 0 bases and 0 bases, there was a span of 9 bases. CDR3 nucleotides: TGCAGTGCTAGAGATGTGTCTTACTCCTACAATGAGCAGTTCTTC. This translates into CSARDVSYSYNEQFF.

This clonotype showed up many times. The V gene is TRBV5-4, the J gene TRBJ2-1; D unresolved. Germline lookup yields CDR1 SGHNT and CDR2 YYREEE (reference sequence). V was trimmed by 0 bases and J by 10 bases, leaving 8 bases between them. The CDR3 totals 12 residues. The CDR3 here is CASSLGGSEQFF. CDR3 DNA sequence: TGTGCCAGCAGCTTGGGCGGCAGCGAGCAGTTCTTC.

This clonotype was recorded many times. The chain's CDR3 is CASSERRGGFSEQYF. The CDR3 nucleotides are TGTGCCAGCAGTGAGAGGCGGGGGGGTTTCAGCGAGCAGTACTTC. The V gene is TRBV2, the J gene TRBJ2-7, with TRBD2 matching 9 bases. Germline CDR1 and CDR2: SNHLY and FYNNEI. V was clipped by 3 bases and J by 6 bases; unmatched bases: 9. The CDR3 covers 15 residues.

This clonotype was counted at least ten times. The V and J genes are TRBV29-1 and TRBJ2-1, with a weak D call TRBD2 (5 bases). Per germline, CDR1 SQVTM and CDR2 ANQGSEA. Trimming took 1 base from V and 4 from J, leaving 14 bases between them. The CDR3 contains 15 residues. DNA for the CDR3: TGCAGCGTTGAAGCGGTCGCGGGTGCTTACAATGAGCAGTTCTTC. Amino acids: CSVEAVAGAYNEQFF.

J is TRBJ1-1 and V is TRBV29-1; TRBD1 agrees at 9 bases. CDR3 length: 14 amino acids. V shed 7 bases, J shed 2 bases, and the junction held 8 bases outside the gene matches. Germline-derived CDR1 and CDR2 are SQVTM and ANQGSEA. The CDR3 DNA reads TGCAGCGGAAAACGACAGGGGGATAACACTGAAGCTTTCTTT. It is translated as CSGKRQGDNTEAFF.

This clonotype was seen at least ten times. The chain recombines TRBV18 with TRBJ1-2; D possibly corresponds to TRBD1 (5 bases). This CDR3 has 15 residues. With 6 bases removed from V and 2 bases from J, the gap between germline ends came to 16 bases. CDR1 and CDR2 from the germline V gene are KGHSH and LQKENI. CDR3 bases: TGTGCCAGCTCTCCCTATGGGACGGCGAACTATGGCTACACCTTC. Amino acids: CASSPYGTANYGYTF.

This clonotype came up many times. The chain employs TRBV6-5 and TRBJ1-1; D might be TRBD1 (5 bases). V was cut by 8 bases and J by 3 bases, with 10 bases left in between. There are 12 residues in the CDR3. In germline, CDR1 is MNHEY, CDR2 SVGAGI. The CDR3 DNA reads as TGTGCCAGCCAGGGTCGGTACACTGAAGCTTTCTTT. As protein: CASQGRYTEAFF.

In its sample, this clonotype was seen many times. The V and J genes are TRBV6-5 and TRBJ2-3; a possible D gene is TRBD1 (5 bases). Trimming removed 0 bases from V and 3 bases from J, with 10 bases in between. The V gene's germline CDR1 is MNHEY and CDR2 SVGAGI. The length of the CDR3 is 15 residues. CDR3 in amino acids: CASSYSNRWTDTQYF. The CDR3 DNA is TGTGCCAGCAGTTACTCGAACAGGTGGACAGATACGCAGTATTTT.

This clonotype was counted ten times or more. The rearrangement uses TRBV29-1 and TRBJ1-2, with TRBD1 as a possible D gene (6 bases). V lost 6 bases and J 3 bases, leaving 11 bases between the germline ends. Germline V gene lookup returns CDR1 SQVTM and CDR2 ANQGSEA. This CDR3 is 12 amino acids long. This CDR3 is CSVAEGDYGYTF. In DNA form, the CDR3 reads TGCAGCGTCGCAGAGGGGGACTATGGCTACACCTTC.

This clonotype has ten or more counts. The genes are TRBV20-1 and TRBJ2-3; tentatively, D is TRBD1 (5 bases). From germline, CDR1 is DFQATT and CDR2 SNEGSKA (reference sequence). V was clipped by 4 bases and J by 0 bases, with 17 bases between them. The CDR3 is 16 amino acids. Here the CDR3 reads CSAIPSTVFSTDTQYF. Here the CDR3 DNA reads TGCAGTGCTATCCCCTCGACAGTTTTTAGCACAGATACGCAGTATTTT.

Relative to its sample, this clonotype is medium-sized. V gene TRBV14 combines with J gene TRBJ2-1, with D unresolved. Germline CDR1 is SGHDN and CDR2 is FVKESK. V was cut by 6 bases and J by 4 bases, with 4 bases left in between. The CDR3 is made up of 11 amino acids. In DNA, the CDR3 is TGTGCCAGCAGTCGTTACAATGAGCAGTTCTTC. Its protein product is CASSRYNEQFF.

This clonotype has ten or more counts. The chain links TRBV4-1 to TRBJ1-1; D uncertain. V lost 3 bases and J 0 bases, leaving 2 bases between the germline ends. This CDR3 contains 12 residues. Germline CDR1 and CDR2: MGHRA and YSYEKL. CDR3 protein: CASSHLNTEAFF. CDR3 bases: TGCGCCAGCAGCCACTTGAACACTGAAGCTTTCTTT.